Here is one T cell receptor (beta chain) with its context. TCRdb itself ran the reads through MiXCR, one entry per CDR3 protein. The data contain 350,000 to 500,000 distinct CDR3 sequences, 31% of them singletons. This sample was included in a study of T cell repertoires in cytomegalovirus infection. The CDR3 covers 16 residues. The germline V gene has CDR1 SEHNR and CDR2 FQNEAQ (reference sequence). The V end was cut by 4 bases, the J end by 2 bases, with 18 bases between. The TCR sequence derives from a human donor in good health (CMV status not recorded). Some clones in this sample may be carry-over from other donors' samples. Material for sequencing was PBMCs. The rearrangement links TRBV7-9 to TRBJ2-7; D is possibly TRBD2 (7 bases). In DNA, the CDR3 is TGTGCCAGCAGCTACCAAACCGGGGGGCCGGCCTACGAGCAGTACTTC. This codes for CASSYQTGGPAYEQYF.